The clone carrying this T cell receptor beta chain was counted between two and nine times. The antigen is undetermined. The entry originates in a study of beta chain features in type 1 diabetes. General study findings and limits: PCR might preferentially amplify shorter templates, equally in patients and controls. Cells with high TCR expression could be over-represented by cDNA sequencing.

Trimming shortened V by 5 bases and J by 4 bases, and 11 bases separated the two germline ends. Looked up from germline, CDR1 is SQVTM and CDR2 is ANQGSEA. The CDR3 spans 12 residues. Reverse transcribing all isolated RNA meant expressed TCRB transcripts were sequenced. Sequencing used immunoSEQ multiplex PCR; TCRdb keeps in-frame clones, though not all of them. The sample shows 250,000 to 350,000 clones, 11% of them seen only once. The V and J genes are TRBV29-1 and TRBJ1-2; D gene uncertain. The sample consisted of naive CD4+ T cells from blood. The receptor comes from a woman between 25 and 40 years old in good health. The chain's CDR3 is CSVSEGAYGYTF. CDR3 bases: TGCAGCGTTTCTGAGGGAGCCTATGGCTACACCTTC.